Following are 8 T cell receptor beta chains from one sample sequenced in a study of cytomegalovirus exposure and HLA in healthy donors. Primers for the PCR totalled 60 Vbeta and 13 Jbeta. Data came from immunoSEQ multiplex PCR; TCRdb stores just in-frame clones and leaves some out. This sample has 130,000 or so clones; more than 70% occur once, and the top ten carry 0.8% to 0.95%. Sequencing was performed on PBMCs. These TCRs come from a woman aged 55-69 years in good health and CMV-seronegative.

V is TRBV28 and J is TRBJ1-2; 8 bases are shared with TRBD1. The CDR3 is 14 amino acids. Germline CDR1 and CDR2: MDHEN and SYDVKM. The J segment lost 5 bases and the V segment lost 6 bases, leaving 8 bases of the junction unmatched. This CDR3 is CASSPGQGVYGYTF. For the CDR3, the DNA is TGTGCCAGCAGCCCTGGACAGGGAGTTTATGGCTACACCTTC.

This clone was counted between two and nine times. The gene calls are TRBV5-1 and TRBJ1-2; D is undetermined. The CDR3 length is 13 residues. Germline loops: CDR1 SGHRS, CDR2 YFSETQ. Deletions cut 4 bases from V and 2 bases from J, with 9 bases between. The CDR3 loop is CASSPSGNYGYTF. CDR3 bases: TGCGCCAGCAGCCCCAGTGGCAACTATGGCTACACCTTC.

The chain combines TRBV7-8 with TRBJ1-6; TRBD1 is a possible D gene (6 bases). The V end was cut by 5 bases, the J end by 4 bases, with 12 bases between. The CDR3 has 15 amino acids. Germline CDR1 is SGHVS and CDR2 is FQNEAQ. This CDR3 reads CASSIGGQYNSPLHF. The CDR3 DNA sequence: TGTGCCAGCAGCATAGGAGGACAGTATAATTCACCCCTCCACTTT.

This clone was observed a single time. V usage is TRBV4-1 and J usage is TRBJ2-1; 8 nucleotides match TRBD2. Unmatched junction bases numbered 7, after V lost 1 base and J lost 2 bases. The CDR3 extends over 17 amino acids. Germline V lookup: CDR1 MGHRA, CDR2 YSYEKL. The CDR3 DNA reads as TGCGCCAGCAGCCAAGGACTTGCGGGAGGCACCTACAATGAGCAGTTCTTC. As protein: CASSQGLAGGTYNEQFF.

This chain uses TRBV19 with TRBJ2-2, with a weak D call TRBD2 (6 bases). The V gene lost 4 bases and the J gene lost 3 bases, with 12 bases spanning the gap. CDR1 and CDR2 (germline): LNHDA, SQIVND (reference sequence). The CDR3 runs to 15 residues. CDR3 coding DNA: TGTGCCAGTAGTACAGGCCGGAGGGACACCGGGGAGCTGTTTTTT. It is translated as CASSTGRRDTGELFF.

This clone was counted a single time. The chain recombines TRBV7-2 with TRBJ2-5; a weak D match, TRBD1 (6 bases). The J call is in doubt because the DNA end fits TRBJ2-7 better. Germline V gives CDR1 SGHTA, CDR2 FQGNSA. The CDR3 totals 13 residues. CDR3 nucleotide sequence: TGTGCCAGCAGCCCAGGGGTCCTCCGCGAGCAGTACTTC. This sequence encodes CASSPGVLREQYF.

The V and J genes are TRBV4-1 and TRBJ2-3; 10 positions agree with TRBD2. The CDR3 contains 15 residues. The germline V gene has CDR1 MGHRA and CDR2 YSYEKL. With 3 bases clipped from V and 4 bases from J, the junction kept 4 bases outside the gene matches. The CDR3 nucleotides read TGCGCCAGCAGCCAGGCTAGCGGGGGTGCAGATACGCAGTATTTT. Protein product: CASSQASGGADTQYF.

This clone has a handful of counts. This sequence joins TRBV5-4 and TRBJ1-4; 10 bases line up with TRBD1. This CDR3 spans 13 amino acids. V was clipped by 6 bases and J by 8 bases; unmatched bases: 4. CDR1 is SGHNT, CDR2 YYREEE, per germline (reference sequence). The CDR3 sequence is CASTPGQGEKLFF. CDR3 DNA: TGTGCCAGCACCCCGGGACAGGGGGAAAAACTGTTTTTT.